This is a list of T cell receptor beta chains from one sample in a study of tumor-infiltrating lymphocytes in primary liver carcinoma. Using its own MiXCR run on the multiplex PCR reads, TCRdb lists one record per CDR3 protein. Found here are 310,000 or so distinct CDR3 sequences, 50% to 75% of them singletons; the top ten hold over 15%. What was sequenced was peripheral blood. The receptors here all came from a woman in her twenties or thirties with primary liver carcinoma and hepatitis B virus infection. Each CDR3 is given with its conserved first and last residue.

v_call cdr3_aa
TRBV4-1 CASSKGYTGDHVIVF
TRBV29-1 CSVVGTSLHSEQFF
TRBV12-3/TRBV12-4 CASSFSGFGANVLTF
TRBV6-1 CASSGLKADPYNEQFF
TRBV14 CASSQDPFGGLLETFF
TRBV6-6 CASTLAGQETQYF
TRBV5-4 CASSFRREGNEQFF
TRBV6-5 CVSSYSGSGDDGYTF
TRBV11-2 CTSSLGSGTRWNEQYF
TRBV6-5 CASSRNRDMVRNQQFF
TRBV7-9 CASNTREGAVAFF
TRBV11-2 CVSSLGASGRAYEQFF
TRBV6-5 CVSSYGRGGSYEQYF
TRBV29-1 CIVETGVRETQYF
TRBV11-2 CANSKQPSTDTQYF
TRBV7-8 CANSLRPGFYEQYF
TRBV7-9 CASSKQNRGPCDEQYF
TRBV4-3 CASSQERSSEQFF
TRBV11-2 CASSSSGRIYTGELFF
TRBV6-1 CASNPERLPYNSPLHF
TRBV6-2/TRBV6-3 CVSRGSGAHNEQFF
TRBV11-2 CASSTPGLPNTGELFF
TRBV7-8 CASSLRDAGELFF
TRBV11-2 CASGSVRGQRGKLFF
TRBV12-5 CASGRAPLGTQYF
TRBV6-5 CASSQTSYGYTF
TRBV28 CASSGQGGRPEQYF
TRBV6-1 CASSDWRDYEQYF
TRBV7-9 CASSLAPGTGYEQYF
TRBV30 CAWSCSGPTDTQYF
TRBV11-2 CASCFRAASTDTQYF
TRBV28 CASSLNQNYGYTF
TRBV12-3/TRBV12-4 CASSFAPGNEQYF
TRBV5-5 CASSETVPEQFF
TRBV30 CAGALGRQGSRTDTQYF
TRBV12-3/TRBV12-4 CASSVKATTEAFF
TRBV11-3 CASSPRTSGATYEQYF
TRBV12-5 CASGFAGNYLMNTEAFF
TRBV12-3/TRBV12-4 CASSRFTGELFF
TRBV12-3/TRBV12-4 CASQGGTVISGANVLTF
TRBV12-5 CASGPGAVSLNEQFF
TRBV6-5 CASQNRGDEQFF
TRBV11-2 CASSLNRHSPQFF
TRBV14 CASLVGTEAFF
TRBV7-8 CASSLGGSRRVFQETQYF